The T cell receptor (beta chain) described here comes from a study of OX40 agonist ivuxolimab in advanced cancers. General observations from the study: Clonal expansion by week 6 occurred in CD4+ and CD8+ blood T cells (at 0.1 to 3.0 mg/kg).

This clone has a handful of counts. The antigen remains unidentified. Trimming took 6 bases from V and 6 from J, leaving 17 bases between them. The CDR3 length is 14 residues. From germline, CDR1 is SNHLY and CDR2 FYNNEI. Sequencing used immunoSEQ multiplex PCR; TCRdb keeps in-frame clones, though not all of them. The sample shows approximately 64,000 clones, 86% of them seen only once. The chain carries TRBV2 and TRBJ1-2; D remains unclear. The specimen was CD4+ or CD8+ T cells sorted from blood, collected in a trial of the OX40 agonist ivuxolimab. The clonotype originates from an adult with an advanced solid tumor such as melanoma, head and neck, liver or kidney cancer. In DNA, the CDR3 is TGTGCCAGCAGCCCAAGGACCCTACCCGATGGCTACACCTTC. Its protein product is CASSPRTLPDGYTF.